This T cell receptor beta chain was sequenced for a study of T cells in Graves' hyperthyroidism and ophthalmopathy. This clonotype was counted only a few times. V was cut by 5 bases and J by 0 bases, with 8 bases left in between. This CDR3 has 14 amino acids. Amplified TCR beta CDR3 regions came from RNA transcripts. With the HTBI primer set, the TCR CDR3 went through a first round of RT-PCR. Each CDR3 protein is one row after TCRdb ran MiXCR on the multiplex PCR reads. The repertoire holds fewer than 600,000 distinct CDR3 sequences, with approximately 14% as singletons. Sequencing was done on a sample of blood. The sequence was obtained from a woman younger than 35 with Graves' hyperthyroidism. The rearrangement joins TRBV12-3 or TRBV12-4 to TRBJ1-3; D is ambiguous. CDR3 in amino acids: CASSLTTSGNTIYF. The CDR3 DNA reads as TGTGCCAGCAGTCTGACAACCTCTGGAAACACCATATATTTT.